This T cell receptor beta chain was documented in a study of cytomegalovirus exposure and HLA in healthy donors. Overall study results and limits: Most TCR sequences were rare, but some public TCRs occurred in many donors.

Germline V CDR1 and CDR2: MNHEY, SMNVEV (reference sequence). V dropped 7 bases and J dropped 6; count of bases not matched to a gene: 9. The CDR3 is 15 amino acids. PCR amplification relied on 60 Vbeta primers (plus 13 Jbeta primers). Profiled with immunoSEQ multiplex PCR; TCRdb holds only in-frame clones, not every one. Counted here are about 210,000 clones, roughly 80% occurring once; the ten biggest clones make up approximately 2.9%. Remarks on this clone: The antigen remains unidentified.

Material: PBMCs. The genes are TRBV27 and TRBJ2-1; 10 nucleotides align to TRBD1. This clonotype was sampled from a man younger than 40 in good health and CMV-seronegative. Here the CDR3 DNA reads TGTGCCAGCATCTCCCGAGGGACAGGGGTCAATGAGCAGTTCTTC. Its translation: CASISRGTGVNEQFF.